The 18 T cell receptor beta chains below all came from one sample that was sequenced in a study of cytomegalovirus exposure and HLA in healthy donors. Primers for the PCR totalled 60 Vbeta and 13 Jbeta. Here immunoSEQ multiplex PCR was the method, and the copy in TCRdb shows in-frame clones only, minus some. The sample table sets out about 140,000 clones. The sequenced sample consisted of PBMCs. These TCRs come from a male donor in good health and CMV-seronegative.

The chain employs TRBV6-5 and TRBJ2-1, with a possible D match to TRBD2 (7 bases). Deletions cut 7 bases from V and 8 bases from J, with 21 bases between. The length of the CDR3 is 15 residues. Germline V gene data show CDR1 as MNHEY and CDR2 as SVGAGI. CDR3 nucleotide sequence: TGTGCCAGCACTTCATTCAGGGAAGGGGGGGATGAGCAGTTCTTC. Amino acids: CASTSFREGGDEQFF.

The CDR3 reads CASSVGRLAEKYNEQFF. The CDR3 DNA reads TGCGCCAGCAGTGTGGGTCGACTAGCGGAAAAGTACAATGAGCAGTTCTTC. The chain combines TRBV10-2 with TRBJ2-1; 9 bases are a match to TRBD2. V lost 4 bases, J lost 4 bases, and 11 bases stayed unmatched. The CDR3 has 17 residues. CDR1 WSHSY and CDR2 SAAADI come from the germline V gene.

J is TRBJ1-5 and V is TRBV6-5; D is ambiguous. Germline V gene sequence: CDR1 MNHEY, CDR2 SVGAGI. V dropped 0 bases and J dropped 2 bases, with 5 bases sitting between them. The CDR3 has 14 residues. The CDR3 spells CASSYSRGNQPQHF. In nucleotides, the CDR3 is TGTGCCAGCAGTTACTCGAGGGGCAATCAGCCCCAGCATTTT.

J is TRBJ1-2 and V is TRBV29-1; D remains ambiguous. Trimming left V 6 bases short and J 3 bases short, with 8 bases between. The CDR3 covers 11 residues. From germline, CDR1 is SQVTM and CDR2 ANQGSEA. The chain's CDR3 is CSVYTDYGYTF. The CDR3 nucleotides are TGCAGCGTCTACACAGACTATGGCTACACCTTC.

V gene TRBV28 combines with J gene TRBJ2-7, with 9 positions matching TRBD1. CDR1 and CDR2 (germline): MDHEN, SYDVKM. Losses at the gene ends were 8 bases for V and 6 bases for J; bases not matched to a gene: 2. This CDR3 has 11 residues. CDR3 nucleotide sequence: TGTGCCAGCGGGACAGGGATCGAGCAGTACTTC. Amino acid sequence: CASGTGIEQYF. The full variable domain, completed using reference TRBV28 and TRBJ2-7, is DVKVTQSSRYLVKRTGEKVFLECVQDMDHENMFWYRQDPGLGLRLIYFSYDVKMKEKGDIPEGYSVSREKKERFSLILESASTNQTSMYLCASGTGIEQYFGPGTRLTVT.

This chain joins TRBV9 and TRBJ2-5, with D possibly matching TRBD1 (6 bases). V lost 0 bases and J 10 bases, leaving 13 bases between the germline ends. Germline loops: CDR1 SGDLS, CDR2 YYNGEE. This CDR3 has 13 residues. The DNA for the CDR3 is TGTGCCAGCAGCGTAGCAGGGGAAGGGGGCCAGTACTTC. This gives the protein CASSVAGEGGQYF.

V gene TRBV6-5 combines with J gene TRBJ2-3; D may be TRBD1 (6 bases). CDR3 length: 13 residues. Germline CDR1 reads MNHEY; CDR2 reads SVGAGI. Trimming shortened V by 2 bases and J by 5 bases, and 8 bases separated the two germline ends. The CDR3, as DNA: TGTGCCAGCAGTTACAAGGGGGAAGATACGCAGTATTTT. Its protein product is CASSYKGEDTQYF.

V usage is TRBV6-4 and J usage is TRBJ2-6; perhaps TRBD1 as D (6 bases). Germline V gene lookup returns CDR1 MRHNA and CDR2 SNTAGT. Deletions cut 2 bases from V and 3 bases from J, with 14 bases between. This CDR3 is built from 17 residues. Here the CDR3 DNA reads TGTGCCAGCAGTGACCACCAGGGGCTGGGTGGGGCCAACGTCCTGACTTTC. Its translation: CASSDHQGLGGANVLTF.

V is TRBV9 and J is TRBJ2-1; tentative D call: TRBD1 (6 bases). CDR1 SGDLS and CDR2 YYNGEE come from the germline V gene. V lost 3 bases to trimming and J lost 2 bases, with 12 bases between them. This CDR3 comprises 15 residues. Here the CDR3 reads CASSATKGAYNEQFF. In nucleotides, the CDR3 is TGTGCCAGCAGCGCTACCAAGGGGGCCTACAATGAGCAGTTCTTC.

This chain links TRBV7-9 with TRBJ2-7; the D is unclear. The CDR3 has 12 amino acids. V dropped 5 bases and J dropped 4 bases, with 9 bases sitting between them. Germline-derived CDR1 and CDR2 are SEHNR and FQNEAQ (reference sequence). CDR3 residues: CASSAQTYEQYF. The CDR3 DNA reads TGTGCCAGCAGCGCTCAGACTTACGAGCAGTACTTC.

The V gene is TRBV5-4, the J gene TRBJ2-7; 13 bases line up with TRBD2. The CDR3 has 17 amino acids. Germline loops: CDR1 SGHNT, CDR2 YYREEE (reference sequence). V gave up 4 bases and J gave up 5 bases; unmatched junction bases: 12. This CDR3 reads CASSRWGTSGIGHEQYF. The CDR3, as DNA: TGTGCCAGCAGCCGTTGGGGGACTAGCGGGATAGGGCACGAGCAGTACTTC.

This clone counts as medium-sized (0.01 to 0.1%) by frequency. The chain has TRBV4-3 and TRBJ2-1, with TRBD2 matching over 13 bases. V lost 4 bases to trimming and J lost 8 bases; unmatched junction nucleotides: 5. The CDR3 is made up of 15 amino acids. CDR1 LGHNA and CDR2 YSLEER come from the germline V gene. CDR3 residues: CASSPTSGGVDEQFF. CDR3 bases: TGCGCCAGCAGCCCCACTAGCGGGGGGGTCGATGAGCAGTTCTTC.

This chain joins TRBV6-4 and TRBJ2-3; 9 bases fit TRBD2. Per the germline V gene, CDR1 is MRHNA and CDR2 is SNTAGT. V gave up 0 bases and J gave up 1 base; unmatched junction bases: 2. The CDR3 length is 16 residues. The CDR3 protein is CASSDSRTSGTDTQYF. CDR3 nucleotide sequence: TGTGCCAGCAGTGACTCTCGGACTAGCGGCACAGATACGCAGTATTTT.

The rearrangement links TRBV5-4 to TRBJ2-7; D may be TRBD2 (5 bases). The CDR3 loop spans 15 amino acids. V dropped 5 bases and J dropped 0 bases, with 15 bases sitting between them. The germline gives CDR1 SGHNT, CDR2 YYREEE (reference sequence). DNA for the CDR3: TGTGCCAGCAGTTCAAGCGGAACCCACTCCTACGAGCAGTACTTC. It specifies CASSSSGTHSYEQYF.

CDR3 region: CASSLHEAFYGYTF. CDR3 nucleotides: TGTGCCAGCAGCTTACATGAGGCTTTCTATGGCTACACCTTC. The V call is TRBV11-2, the J call TRBJ1-2; D remains unclear. V lost 2 bases, J lost 4 bases, and 11 bases lay in between. Looked up from germline, CDR1 is SGHAT and CDR2 is FQNNGV. The CDR3 is 14 residues long.

The rearrangement uses TRBV4-3 and TRBJ2-3; D is possibly TRBD2 (6 bases). Germline V gene sequence: CDR1 LGHNA, CDR2 YSLEER. V shed 4 bases and J shed 6 bases, with 14 bases lying between them. This CDR3 spans 14 amino acids. CDR3 amino acids: CASSPGRLRDTQYF. The CDR3 nucleotides are TGCGCCAGCAGCCCGGGGAGGTTGAGGGATACGCAGTATTTT.

The chain combines TRBV19 with TRBJ2-2, with unresolved D. The CDR3 contains 14 residues. Germline V gene data show CDR1 as LNHDA and CDR2 as SQIVND (reference sequence). Trimming removed 7 bases from V and 1 base from J, with 10 bases in between. This CDR3 reads CASNVGLNTGELFF. In DNA form, the CDR3 reads TGTGCCAGTAACGTGGGCCTGAACACCGGGGAGCTGTTTTTT.

The V and J genes are TRBV6-5 and TRBJ1-3; no reliable D call. V was trimmed by 2 bases and J by 0 bases, leaving 11 bases between them. Germline loops: CDR1 MNHEY, CDR2 SVGAGI. There are 16 residues in the CDR3. CDR3 sequence reads: CASSYITPNSGNTIYF. CDR3 nucleotide sequence: TGTGCCAGCAGTTACATCACACCCAACTCTGGAAACACCATATATTTT.